This is a list of T cell receptor beta chains from one sample in a study of cytomegalovirus exposure and HLA in healthy donors. Assay used: immunoSEQ multiplex PCR; TCRdb lists only in-frame clones, some missing. The sample includes roughly 180,000 clones, 82% seen only once; the top ten take roughly 1.5%. Material: PBMCs. The receptors were gathered from a male donor in good health and CMV-seronegative. Both conserved end residues are part of each CDR3. A D gene is named only where the DNA matches it firmly. Part of the rows lack a size; the others show once, few, many or a class for expanded clones.

length	D	size	V	J	CDR3	DNA
15	-	-	TRBV7-2	TRBJ1-4	CASSFGAGLNEKLFF	TGTGCCAGCAGCTTTGGTGCAGGACTTAATGAAAAACTGTTTTTT
17	-	-	TRBV5-6	TRBJ1-5	CASSLFVGSWGDQPQHF	TGTGCCAGCAGCTTGTTTGTGGGTAGTTGGGGGGATCAGCCCCAGCATTTT
16	TRBD1	-	TRBV4-2	TRBJ2-1	CASSPQPQGIYNEQFF	TGTGCCAGCAGCCCCCAACCACAGGGGATCTACAATGAGCAGTTCTTC
17	TRBD1	-	TRBV15	TRBJ2-6	CATSRDTGGHRLPVLTF	TGTGCCACCAGCAGAGATACAGGGGGACACCGATTGCCCGTCCTGACTTTC
17	-	once	TRBV5-6	TRBJ2-5	CASSPPSGSASGETQYF	TGTGCCAGCAGCCCTCCGTCGGGTTCCGCGAGCGGGGAGACCCAGTACTTC
13	-	-	TRBV6-1	TRBJ1-1	CASSETSNTEAFF	TGTGCCAGCAGTGAGACAAGTAACACTGAAGCTTTCTTT
14	-	-	TRBV10-3	TRBJ2-1	CAISEGGGKDEQFF	TGTGCCATCAGTGAAGGGGGAGGGAAAGATGAGCAGTTCTTC
16	-	-	TRBV7-7	TRBJ2-7	CASSLGPQGGSYEQYF	TGTGCCAGCAGCTTAGGGCCTCAGGGGGGATCCTACGAGCAGTACTTC
14	-	-	TRBV18	TRBJ1-1	CASSPLGATAEAFF	TGTGCCAGCTCACCTTTGGGGGCGACGGCTGAAGCTTTCTTT
15	TRBD1	-	TRBV19	TRBJ1-1	CASSETGHQNTEAFF	TGTGCCAGTAGTGAGACAGGGCACCAGAACACTGAAGCTTTCTTT
13	TRBD2	-	TRBV19	TRBJ2-7	CASSLAVSYEQYF	TGTGCCAGTAGCCTAGCGGTCTCCTACGAGCAGTACTTC
12	-	-	TRBV29-1	TRBJ1-1	CSVDSRVDEAFF	TGCAGCGTTGACTCTCGGGTGGATGAAGCTTTCTTT
16	TRBD1	-	TRBV7-6	TRBJ2-2	CASSFVQGVDTGELFF	TGTGCCAGCAGCTTTGTTCAGGGGGTGGACACCGGGGAGCTGTTTTTT
12	-	few	TRBV6-1	TRBJ2-4	CASREDRVMQYF	TGTGCCAGCAGGGAAGACCGGGTCATGCAGTACTTC
13	-	-	TRBV11-3	TRBJ2-1	CASSLDSYNEQFF	TGTGCCAGCAGCTTAGATTCATACAATGAGCAGTTCTTC
15	-	-	TRBV28	TRBJ1-4	CASSSNRVEDEKLFF	TGTGCCAGCAGCTCAAACAGGGTAGAGGATGAAAAACTGTTTTTT
19	TRBD2	-	TRBV7-2	TRBJ2-1	CASSLPFASGRTSYNEQFF	TGTGCCAGCAGCCTACCATTTGCTAGCGGGAGGACCTCCTACAATGAGCAGTTCTTC
11	-	-	TRBV10-3	TRBJ1-3	CAANYGNTIYF	TGCGCCGCGAACTACGGAAACACCATATATTTT
14	TRBD1	-	TRBV29-1	TRBJ1-2	CSVEDLQGVYGYTF	TGCAGCGTTGAAGACCTACAGGGGGTCTATGGCTACACCTTC
16	TRBD2	-	TRBV7-2	TRBJ2-1	CASSPGLARSYNEQFF	TGTGCCAGCAGCCCGGGACTAGCGAGGTCCTACAATGAGCAGTTCTTC
12	TRBD1	-	TRBV2	TRBJ1-6	CAKGQGDSPLHF	TGTGCCAAGGGACAGGGGGATTCACCCCTCCACTTT
13	-	few	TRBV11-3	TRBJ1-1	CASSRNRDTEAFF	TGTGCCAGCAGCCGGAACAGGGACACTGAAGCTTTCTTT
17	-	-	TRBV12-2	TRBJ2-5	CASRDRLRPTRQETQYF	TGTGCAAGTCGCGATAGACTCCGCCCAACCCGTCAAGAGACCCAGTACTTC
15	-	-	TRBV5-4	TRBJ2-7	CASSTQWGGASEQYF	TGTGCCAGCAGCACACAGTGGGGTGGGGCATCTGAGCAGTACTTC
15	TRBD1	-	TRBV2	TRBJ2-7	CASRTPGQGFYEQYF	TGTGCCAGCAGGACCCCTGGACAGGGATTCTACGAGCAGTACTTC
15	TRBD1	-	TRBV11-2	TRBJ1-5	CASSLGQGDGQPQHF	TGTGCCAGCAGCTTAGGACAGGGTGACGGCCAGCCCCAGCATTTT
14	TRBD2	once	TRBV4-2	TRBJ2-7	CASSPRLASYEQYF	TGTGCCAGCAGCCCGCGACTAGCATCCTACGAGCAGTACTTC
14	TRBD1	-	TRBV5-1	TRBJ2-7	CASRRDSSSYEQYF	TGCGCCAGTCGCCGGGACAGCAGTTCCTACGAGCAGTACTTC
10	-	-	TRBV20-1	TRBJ1-1	CSASAGLAFF	TGCAGTGCGTCAGCGGGTTTAGCTTTCTTT
19	TRBD2	-	TRBV7-3	TRBJ2-2	CASSSLSRTSGTNTGELFF	TGTGCCAGCAGCTCTTTGTCCCGGACTAGCGGGACGAACACCGGGGAGCTGTTTTTT
14	-	-	TRBV14	TRBJ1-2	CASSQGSAVYGYTF	TGTGCCAGCAGCCAAGGATCGGCGGTTTATGGCTACACCTTC
14	-	-	TRBV25-1	TRBJ1-4	CASSEQGPNEKLFF	TGTGCCAGCAGTGAACAGGGGCCTAATGAAAAACTGTTTTTT
17	TRBD2	-	TRBV5-4	TRBJ2-3	CASSLVRGAGSTDTQYF	TGTGCCAGCAGCTTGGTTCGGGGAGCGGGGTCCACAGATACGCAGTATTTT
15	-	-	TRBV9	TRBJ1-4	CASSVGSGSAEKLFF	TGTGCCAGCAGCGTCGGGTCAGGGTCGGCTGAAAAACTGTTTTTT
16	-	-	TRBV30	TRBJ1-5	CAWGVSGMNPWQPQHF	TGTGCCTGGGGTGTATCGGGAATGAACCCTTGGCAGCCCCAGCATTTT
15	TRBD1	few	TRBV28	TRBJ2-1	CASRNRGSSYNEQFF	TGTGCCAGCAGGAACAGGGGGAGCTCCTACAATGAGCAGTTCTTC
13	-	-	TRBV25-1	TRBJ1-1	CASSEMGRTEAFF	TGTGCCAGCAGTGAAATGGGCCGAACTGAAGCTTTCTTT
15	TRBD1	-	TRBV7-9	TRBJ1-2	CSSTTPTGAFDGYTF	TGTTCCAGCACCACCCCTACAGGGGCTTTTGATGGCTACACCTTC
15	TRBD1	-	TRBV7-6	TRBJ2-1	CASSFTTGEYNEQFF	TGTGCCAGCAGCTTTACGACAGGGGAATACAATGAGCAGTTCTTC
15	TRBD2	-	TRBV6-5	TRBJ2-1	CASSRTSGRGNEQFF	TGTGCCAGCAGTCGGACTAGCGGGAGGGGCAATGAGCAGTTCTTC
13	-	-	TRBV5-1	TRBJ1-1	CASASPGGSEAFF	TGCGCCAGCGCATCCCCGGGGGGCAGTGAAGCTTTCTTT
15	-	-	TRBV5-1	TRBJ2-7	CASSWAGGHSYEQYF	TGCGCCAGCAGCTGGGCAGGGGGGCACTCCTACGAGCAGTACTTC
16	-	once	TRBV9	TRBJ1-6	CASSHKPGQNNSPLHF	TGTGCCAGCAGCCACAAGCCAGGGCAGAATAATTCACCCCTCCACTTT
17	-	-	TRBV28	TRBJ1-2	CASSLATPGTRGGGYTF	TGTGCCAGCAGTTTAGCCACTCCCGGGACCCGCGGGGGTGGCTACACCTTC
17	TRBD1	-	TRBV5-8	TRBJ2-5	CASSLYPRTGVMETQYF	TGTGCCAGCAGCTTGTATCCACGGACAGGGGTAATGGAGACCCAGTACTTC
14	TRBD1	-	TRBV6-1	TRBJ1-1	CASSFDRGQAEAFF	TGTGCCAGCAGTTTCGACAGGGGGCAGGCTGAAGCTTTCTTT
16	TRBD1	-	TRBV9	TRBJ2-3	CASSASTGTGPYTQYF	TGTGCCAGCAGCGCCTCCACCGGGACAGGGCCTTATACGCAGTATTTT
13	TRBD1	once	TRBV12-5	TRBJ1-2	CASGLGQGDGYTF	TGTGCTAGTGGTTTGGGACAGGGGGATGGCTACACCTTC
14	TRBD2	-	TRBV29-1	TRBJ2-1	CSVPARGLADEQFF	TGCAGCGTTCCGGCCCGGGGACTAGCGGATGAGCAGTTCTTC
16	TRBD1	-	TRBV28	TRBJ1-2	CASSTTTGVLNYGYTF	TGTGCCAGCAGTACAACCACAGGGGTCCTTAACTATGGCTACACCTTC
14	TRBD1	-	TRBV6-5	TRBJ1-5	CASRMGQENQPQHF	TGTGCCAGCAGGATGGGACAGGAAAATCAGCCCCAGCATTTT
12	-	few	TRBV6-5	TRBJ1-4	CASSQRGEKLFF	TGTGCCAGCAGCCAAAGAGGAGAAAAACTGTTTTTT
14	TRBD1	-	TRBV27	TRBJ1-5	CASRKGASNQPQHF	TGTGCCAGCAGAAAGGGGGCGAGCAATCAGCCCCAGCATTTT
14	TRBD1	-	TRBV29-1	TRBJ2-2	CSVFDRGLGGELFF	TGCAGCGTCTTTGACAGGGGGCTGGGCGGGGAGCTGTTTTTT
13	-	-	TRBV30	TRBJ2-3	CAWTSVGTDTQYF	TGTGCCTGGACCTCGGTAGGCACAGATACGCAGTATTTT
14	-	-	TRBV25-1	TRBJ2-7	CASSEAGPVYEQYF	TGTGCCAGCAGTGAAGCAGGGCCTGTCTACGAGCAGTACTTC
14	-	-	TRBV30	TRBJ2-1	CAWTLGAGYNEQFF	TGTGCCTGGACTCTTGGGGCCGGCTACAATGAGCAGTTCTTC